This entry lists 9 T cell receptor beta chains sequenced from one sample in a study of technical replicates of blood from a few donors. The protocol was immunoSEQ multiplex PCR, while the TCRdb copy is restricted to in-frame clones and leaves out a portion. The sample has tens of thousands of clones, roughly 98% seen once. The sample taken for sequencing was T cells isolated from PBMCs. These TCRs come from a human donor in good health.

This clone was seen once. The chain recombines TRBV5-1 with TRBJ2-1, with D possibly being TRBD2 (7 bases). V lost 0 bases and J 6 bases, leaving 13 bases between the germline ends. This CDR3 is 15 amino acids long. Germline values: CDR1 SGHRS, CDR2 YFSETQ. The chain's CDR3 is CASSLDRGDTNEQFF. CDR3 nucleotide sequence: TGCGCCAGCAGCTTGGATCGGGGGGACACCAATGAGCAGTTCTTC.

V usage is TRBV6-4 and J usage is TRBJ2-1; TRBD1 matches 12 bases. J lost 8 bases, V lost 5 bases, and 4 bases had no gene match. The CDR3 length is 14 residues. Germline values: CDR1 MRHNA, CDR2 SNTAGT. As DNA, the CDR3 is TGTGCCAGCAGTTCGGGACAGGGGGCCTATGAGCAGTTCTTC. It encodes CASSSGQGAYEQFF.

The chain couples TRBV4-1 to TRBJ1-2; TRBD1 matches 7 bases. Germline V CDR1 and CDR2: MGHRA, YSYEKL. The CDR3 sequence is 17 residues long. V was clipped by 3 bases and J by 3 bases; unmatched bases: 13. For the CDR3, the DNA is TGCGCCAGCAGCCAGCCAAGACAGGGTAAGAGGGACTATGGCTACACCTTC. Encoded protein: CASSQPRQGKRDYGYTF.

The genes are TRBV5-1 and TRBJ2-3; D remains ambiguous. From germline, CDR1 is SGHRS and CDR2 YFSETQ. Trimming pared 0 bases from V and 5 bases from J, leaving 7 bases between. This CDR3 comprises 13 residues. The CDR3: CASSLVLLDTQYF. Written as DNA, the CDR3 is TGCGCCAGCAGCTTGGTACTCCTAGATACGCAGTATTTT.

On this clone itself: One junction end does not reproduce the germline sequence, and a read error may be involved. The chain employs TRBV6-1 and TRBJ2-1, with TRBD1 as a possible D gene (6 bases). The CDR3 covers 12 residues. Germline V gene data show CDR1 as MNHNS and CDR2 as SASEGT. CDR3 loop: CSGGRVNNEQFF. The CDR3 DNA follows: TGCAGTGGGGGCCGCGTAAACAATGAGCAGTTCTTC.

The V gene is TRBV13, the J gene TRBJ2-3; D gene uncertain. The CDR3 has 14 amino acids. Germline values: CDR1 PRHDT, CDR2 FYEKMQ (reference sequence). Trimming left V 2 bases short and J 5 bases short, with 11 bases between. DNA for the CDR3: TGTGCCAGCAGCTTACAAGAGGAGAGAGATACGCAGTATTTT. Translation gives CASSLQEERDTQYF.

V gene TRBV13 combines with J gene TRBJ2-3, with a possible D match to TRBD2 (5 bases). The CDR3 has 16 amino acids. Per germline, CDR1 PRHDT and CDR2 FYEKMQ (reference sequence). The V end lost 2 bases, the J end lost 2 bases, and 14 bases lay between the germline ends. The CDR3 loop reads CASSLLLESYTDTQYF. In DNA form, the CDR3 reads TGTGCCAGCAGCTTATTACTAGAATCTTACACAGATACGCAGTATTTT.

CDR3 loop: CASKMGGRSPDTQYF. CDR3 DNA sequence: TGTGCCAGTAAAATGGGCGGGAGGTCCCCAGATACGCAGTATTTT. V gene TRBV19 combines with J gene TRBJ2-3; 8 positions agree with TRBD2. Germline V CDR1 and CDR2: LNHDA, SQIVND (reference sequence). The J segment lost 4 bases and the V segment lost 7 bases, leaving 10 bases of the junction unmatched. This CDR3 spans 15 amino acids.

In its sample, this clone was seen a few times. The chain is built from TRBV7-9 and TRBJ2-7, with 9 bases identical to TRBD1. The germline V gene has CDR1 SEHNR and CDR2 FQNEAQ (reference sequence). V lost 6 bases, J lost 4 bases, and 1 base stayed unmatched. The CDR3 runs 12 residues. The CDR3 is CASRDRGYEQYF. CDR3 DNA sequence: TGTGCCAGCAGAGACAGGGGGTACGAGCAGTACTTC.